Below, 6 T cell receptor beta chains from the same sample are listed, as sequenced in a study of CD8+ T cells in alopecia areata. As the sequencing template, cDNA was produced by extracting RNA and reverse transcribing it. Produced via immunoSEQ multiplex PCR; TCRdb's table is partial and in-frame only. The sample carries 200,000 or so clones, less than 45% recorded once. Treatment indicated: oral pan-JAK inhibitor, 5-10 mg twice daily. The sequenced sample was CD4+ T cells sorted from blood, obtained around week 36, from a patient treated with tofacitinib. The receptors here all came from a human donor with alopecia areata.

V and J are TRBV28 and TRBJ2-2, with D perhaps assigned TRBD1 or TRBD2 (5 bases each). Trimming cost V 2 bases and J 6 bases, with 13 bases left between them. Germline V gene lookup returns CDR1 MDHEN and CDR2 SYDVKM. This CDR3 is 15 amino acids long. The CDR3, as DNA: TGTGCCAGCAGTTTAAGCATGGGACCTTCCGGGGAGCTGTTTTTT. It yields the protein CASSLSMGPSGELFF.

This chain links TRBV7-2 with TRBJ2-2; D gene ambiguous. V was trimmed by 2 bases and J by 4 bases, leaving 11 bases between them. The CDR3 has 15 residues. Germline values: CDR1 SGHTA, CDR2 FQGNSA. The CDR3, as DNA: TGTGCCAGCAGCTTATTGGTACGATCCACCGGGGAGCTGTTTTTT. It is translated as CASSLLVRSTGELFF.

The chain links TRBV7-2 to TRBJ2-2, with TRBD2 identical over 12 bases. The CDR3 sequence is 16 residues long. Germline CDR1 reads SGHTA; CDR2 reads FQGNSA. Trimming cost V 5 bases and J 5 bases; bases outside gene matches: 6. The DNA of the CDR3 is TGTGCCAGCAGCGCGGGACTAGCGGGCCGGACCGGGGAGCTGTTTTTT. Translating it yields CASSAGLAGRTGELFF.

This clone has more than one count but fewer than ten. CDR3 DNA: TGCGCCAGCAGCCTCTCTGGGGTGGTTGGAGCTGGGGCCAACGTCCTGACTTTC. Translation: CASSLSGVVGAGANVLTF. The chain carries TRBV4-3 and TRBJ2-6; D is uncertain. The CDR3 is 18 amino acids. V lost 4 bases, J lost 2 bases, and 18 bases lay in between. Germline assignment: CDR1 LGHNA and CDR2 YSLEER.

This clone has a handful of counts. This sequence joins TRBV25-1 and TRBJ1-2; D is ambiguous. Germline V CDR1 and CDR2: MGHDK, SYGVNS. The CDR3 totals 13 residues. With 3 bases removed from V and 6 bases from J, the gap between germline ends came to 11 bases. CDR3 amino acids: CASSEGLGNGYTF. The CDR3 DNA reads TGTGCCAGCAGTGAGGGCCTTGGAAATGGCTACACCTTC.

The table lists this clone with a few counts. The chain employs TRBV28 and TRBJ1-2; 12 bases match TRBD1. The CDR3 is 14 residues long. In germline, CDR1 is MDHEN, CDR2 SYDVKM. J was trimmed by 8 bases and V by 4 bases; bases with no gene match: 5. CDR3: CASSSAGTGGGYTF. Here the CDR3 DNA reads TGTGCCAGCAGTTCCGCCGGGACAGGGGGCGGCTACACCTTC.